A selection of T cell receptor beta chains follows, all from one sample in a study of cytomegalovirus exposure and HLA in healthy donors. TCRdb keeps only in-frame clones here, not all; method: immunoSEQ multiplex PCR. This sample has 150,000 to 200,000 clones, with 78% found just once. The sample taken for sequencing was PBMCs. The receptors here all came from a woman between 25 and 40 years old in good health and CMV-seropositive. Each CDR3 is given with its conserved first and last residue. D genes are given only for firm matches. Where a row states a size, it is once, few, many or the class of an expanded clone; other rows omit it.

V,D,J,size,DNA,CDR3
TRBV6-5,.,TRBJ2-5,.,TGTGCCAGCAGTTCAGGTTCTCAAGAGACCCAGTACTTC,CASSSGSQETQYF
TRBV6-6,TRBD1,TRBJ1-6,.,TGTGCCAGCAGTTCTACCCAGGGGGTATCCAATTCACCCCTCCACTTT,CASSSTQGVSNSPLHF
TRBV9,TRBD2,TRBJ2-3,.,TGTGCCAGCAGCGAGGGACTAGCGGGGAGCACAGATACGCAGTATTTT,CASSEGLAGSTDTQYF
TRBV2,TRBD2,TRBJ2-7,.,TGTGCCAGCAGTGAAATGGGCGGGGGGGGCTACGAGCAGTACTTC,CASSEMGGGGYEQYF
TRBV6-1,TRBD1,TRBJ1-2,few,TGTGCCACCCGGACAGGGGAATCCCTCTATGGCTACACCTTC,CATRTGESLYGYTF
TRBV19,.,TRBJ1-5,once,TGTGCCAGTAGTGGCGGCACCGGCCAGTGGAATCAGCCCCAGCATTTT,CASSGGTGQWNQPQHF
TRBV2,.,TRBJ1-5,.,TGTGCCAGCAGTGAAGGGACAGTAGACAATCAGCCCCAGCATTTT,CASSEGTVDNQPQHF
TRBV5-1,.,TRBJ2-1,.,TGCGCCAGCAGCCCGAGGGCAAATGAGCAGTTCTTC,CASSPRANEQFF
TRBV5-4,TRBD1,TRBJ2-5,.,TGTGCCAGCAGTATTCCAAAAGGGACAGGCCAAGAGACCCAGTACTTC,CASSIPKGTGQETQYF
TRBV5-4,TRBD1,TRBJ2-3,.,TGTGCCAGCAGCTGGGACAGGGCAGATACGCAGTATTTT,CASSWDRADTQYF
TRBV5-1,.,TRBJ2-1,.,TGCGCCAGCAGCTTGAGACAGGATGGGACCAGCAAAAATGAGCAGTTCTTC,CASSLRQDGTSKNEQFF
TRBV29-1,TRBD1,TRBJ2-7,.,TGCAGCGTTGGACAGGGGGTCTACGAGCAGTACTTC,CSVGQGVYEQYF
TRBV25-1,.,TRBJ2-5,.,TGTGCCAGCAGTGTACAGGGAAAGGTGACCCAGTACTTC,CASSVQGKVTQYF
TRBV6-1,TRBD2,TRBJ2-3,.,TGTGCCAGCAGTGAAGAGGCGGGTTGGGTACTAGCGGGGGAGAGCGCAGATACGCAGTATTTT,CASSEEAGWVLAGESADTQYF
TRBV12-5,TRBD2,TRBJ2-1,.,TGTGCTAGTGGTTTGGCCGACCTACTAGCGGGGGTGACTTATGAGCAGTTCTTC,CASGLADLLAGVTYEQFF
TRBV28,.,TRBJ1-3,.,TGTGCCAGTCAAAAGGGTCCCGGGGTGGGCTCTGGAAACACCATATATTTT,CASQKGPGVGSGNTIYF
TRBV9,TRBD1,TRBJ2-7,.,TGTGCCAGCAGCGTAGGCGGGGACAGGAACTACGAGCAGTACTTC,CASSVGGDRNYEQYF
TRBV7-9,TRBD2,TRBJ2-7,.,TGTTCCAGCACCGGGACTAGCCATGTGCAGTACTTC,CSSTGTSHVQYF
TRBV18,TRBD1,TRBJ1-1,.,TGTGCCAGCTCATTACAGGGGTCTCGAGAAGCTTTCTTT,CASSLQGSREAFF
TRBV27,TRBD1,TRBJ2-3,few,TGTGCCAGCAGTTTGAAGGGACAGGGGTGGACAGATACGCAGTATTTT,CASSLKGQGWTDTQYF
TRBV5-6,.,TRBJ1-5,.,TGTGCCAGCAGCTTAGGGGCAAATAATCAGCCCCAGCATTTT,CASSLGANNQPQHF
TRBV28,TRBD2,TRBJ2-4,once,TGTGCCAGCAGTCCAGGGACTAGCGGGACTGCCTTAGCCAAAAACATTCAGTACTTC,CASSPGTSGTALAKNIQYF
TRBV20-1,.,TRBJ1-1,few,TGCAGTGCCCGGACTTGGGCTTTCTTT,CSARTWAFF
TRBV29-1,TRBD2,TRBJ2-7,.,TGCAGCGTCCAAAGGGAGGGCGAGCAGTACTTC,CSVQREGEQYF
TRBV10-1,.,TRBJ2-7,.,TGCGCCAGCAGTGAAATGGGGCCCGAGCAGTACTTC,CASSEMGPEQYF
TRBV13,.,TRBJ1-5,.,TGTGCCAGCAGCCTAGCCGGGGAAAGGGAGAGGCAGCCCCAGCATTTT,CASSLAGERERQPQHF
TRBV11-2,.,TRBJ2-7,.,TGTGCCAGCAGCCCCGGGGGCAGGGGGATCGACGAGCAGTACTTC,CASSPGGRGIDEQYF